Below are 10 T cell receptor beta chains sequenced from a single sample in a study of blood T cell repertoires in COVID-19. TCRdb's copy holds only in-frame clones and misses some; the assay was immunoSEQ multiplex PCR. The repertoire holds 86,000 or so clones, with under 85% as singletons. Sequenced input: peripheral blood. The receptors were sampled from a man aged 65 to 85 with acute or convalescent COVID-19.

This rearrangement joins TRBV7-2 to TRBJ2-1; 7 bases match TRBD2. V lost 3 bases, J lost 4 bases, and 3 bases stayed unmatched. This CDR3 region has 14 residues. CDR1 SGHTA and CDR2 FQGNSA come from the germline V gene. The CDR3 DNA reads TGTGCCAGCAGCTTTCTAGCGGTTTACAATGAGCAGTTCTTC. Translating gives CASSFLAVYNEQFF.

The chain links TRBV4-1 to TRBJ1-2; 9 bases are a match to TRBD1. This CDR3 region has 15 residues. Germline V gene data show CDR1 as MGHRA and CDR2 as YSYEKL. V shed 3 bases and J 3 bases; nucleotides not matched to a gene: 5. CDR3 bases: TGCGCCAGCAGCCATAGGACAGGGGTTGACTATGGCTACACCTTC. Amino acids: CASSHRTGVDYGYTF.

CDR3 protein: CASLTGDSSTDTQYF. The DNA for the CDR3 is TGTGCCAGCCTTACAGGGGACTCTAGCACAGATACGCAGTATTTT. The rearrangement joins TRBV6-5 to TRBJ2-3, with TRBD1 as a possible D gene (7 bases). The CDR3 has 15 residues. Germline assignment: CDR1 MNHEY and CDR2 SVGAGI. Trimming removed 8 bases at V and 0 bases at J, with 15 bases between.

This clone occurred a few times. This chain links TRBV6-1 with TRBJ2-7; tentatively, D is TRBD1 (6 bases). Germline V gives CDR1 MNHNS, CDR2 SASEGT. This CDR3 spans 18 amino acids. V was shortened by 1 base and J by 0 bases, with 19 bases between the two germline ends. The DNA of the CDR3 is TGTGCCAGCAGTGAAGTTATTTGGGCAGGGGCAAGCTCCTACGAGCAGTACTTC. This codes for CASSEVIWAGASSYEQYF.

The J gene is TRBJ2-7, the V gene TRBV5-1; 9 nucleotides agree with TRBD1. This CDR3 is 15 amino acids long. Trimming at V came to 0 bases and at J to 2 bases, leaving 3 bases not matched to a gene. Per germline, CDR1 SGHRS and CDR2 YFSETQ. CDR3: CASSLGQGVTYEQYF. The CDR3 coding sequence is TGCGCCAGCAGCTTGGGACAGGGGGTAACCTACGAGCAGTACTTC.

The V call is TRBV28, the J call TRBJ2-1; a weak D match, TRBD1 (6 bases). V was pared by 1 base and J by 8 bases, with 15 bases between. This CDR3 has 15 residues. Per the germline V gene, CDR1 is MDHEN and CDR2 is SYDVKM. CDR3 sequence reads: CASSLFRGSFHEQFF. As DNA, the CDR3 is TGTGCCAGCAGTTTATTCAGGGGCAGCTTCCATGAGCAGTTCTTC.

The chain couples TRBV5-1 to TRBJ2-5; D is possibly TRBD1 (6 bases). Trimming shortened V by 4 bases and J by 5 bases, and 15 bases separated the two germline ends. This CDR3 is built from 14 residues. Germline CDR1 and CDR2: SGHRS and YFSETQ. The CDR3 sequence: CASSPQGFKETQYF. CDR3 nucleotides: TGCGCCAGCAGCCCACAGGGTTTTAAGGAGACCCAGTACTTC.

The rearrangement joins TRBV11-3 to TRBJ1-1; no reliable D call. V shed 1 base and J shed 7 bases, with 7 bases lying between them. This CDR3 is built from 12 residues. In germline, CDR1 is SGHNT, CDR2 YENEEA. The DNA of the CDR3 is TGTGCCAGCAGCTTAGGTTCGGGTGAAGCTTTCTTT. This gives the protein CASSLGSGEAFF. Together with reference TRBV11-3 and TRBJ1-1, the CDR3 gives the full variable domain: EAGVVQSPRYKIIEKKQPVAFWCNPISGHNTLYWYLQNLGQGPELLIRYENEEAVDDSQLPKDRFSAERLKGVDSTLKIQPAELGDSAVYLCASSLGSGEAFFGQGTRLTVV.

This clone was recorded only once. The CDR3 nucleotides are TGTGCCACCAGTGATTTTCCGGGGATAGAGACCCAGTACTTC. Amino acids: CATSDFPGIETQYF. This sequence joins TRBV24-1 and TRBJ2-5; tentatively, D is TRBD2 (5 bases). This CDR3 has 14 amino acids. The germline V gene has CDR1 KGHDR and CDR2 SFDVKD. The ends were cut back, 1 base at V and 4 bases at J, with 9 bases in the middle.

The chain has TRBV19 and TRBJ2-5, with D possibly matching TRBD2 (7 bases). This CDR3 contains 13 residues. Trimming shortened V by 8 bases and J by 5 bases, and 15 bases separated the two germline ends. Germline V gene sequence: CDR1 LNHDA, CDR2 SQIVND (reference sequence). CDR3 coding DNA: TGTGCCAGTGGCGGGGGCCCACGGGAGACCCAGTACTTC. This gives the protein CASGGGPRETQYF.